This TCR beta chain was captured in a study of blood T cells in healthy people across ages. Study as a whole: With template switching, about one barcoded beta molecule was captured per two T cells.

General study results and limits: There were more naive CD4+ cells and higher diversity in long-lived donors than in aged donors. Age showed a roughly linear inverse relationship with TCR beta diversity per million T cells. Researchers deemed the diversity estimates from one million T cells underestimates.

This clonotype has a count of ten or more. Its matching antigen is unknown. Germline V CDR1 and CDR2: LGHDT, YNNKEL (reference sequence). Trimming took off 4 bases at V and 1 base at J, with 14 bases between the two ends. CDR3 length: 15 residues. With a J-beta primer mix and a sample-barcoded 5' primer, a second PCR ran about 7 to 12 cycles. TCRdb analysed the 5' RACE reads with MiXCR anew, one entry per CDR3 protein. The data hold more than 700,000 distinct CDR3 sequences, with 53% observed a single time. The sample comprised blood. The rearrangement uses TRBV3-1 and TRBJ2-7, with D perhaps matching TRBD1 or TRBD2 (5 bases each). The clonotype comes from an elderly man in good health. For the CDR3, the DNA is TGTGCCAGCAGCCTTACCGGGACGGTATCCTACGAGCAGTACTTC. This translates into CASSLTGTVSYEQYF.